Listed below are T cell receptor beta chains from one sample, sequenced in a study of T-cell reconstitution after alpha-beta-depleted transplantation in children. TCRdb independently ran MiXCR on the PCR reads; one entry per CDR3 protein. The data show around 450,000 distinct CDR3 sequences, 43% seen once. The sample was PBMCs, taken before TCRalphabeta/CD19-depleted stem cell transplant. Source of these receptors: a girl aged 2-10 years with aplastic anemia, due to receive a stem cell transplant. CDR3s include the opening cysteine and the closing phenylalanine or tryptophan. D genes are given only for firm matches. Some rows have no size entry. The others give once, few or many, or a class for an expanded clone.

clone_size: -; v_call: TRBV28; j_call: TRBJ1-4; d_call: -; cdr3_nt: TGTGCCAGCAGTTTTAAGGGCAGCGGGAGGGAAAAACTGTTTTTT; cdr3_aa: CASSFKGSGREKLFF
clone_size: -; v_call: TRBV30; j_call: TRBJ2-7; d_call: TRBD2; cdr3_nt: TGTGCCTGGAGTGCTTCCGGGAGGGGCTACGAGCAGTACTTC; cdr3_aa: CAWSASGRGYEQYF
clone_size: -; v_call: TRBV24-1; j_call: TRBJ2-1; d_call: TRBD2; cdr3_nt: TGTGCCACCAGTGATTTTAAGGGGACTAGCGGGAGGCATGAGCAGTTCTTC; cdr3_aa: CATSDFKGTSGRHEQFF
clone_size: many; v_call: TRBV2; j_call: TRBJ2-1; d_call: TRBD1; cdr3_nt: TGTGCCAGCGGGACAGGTGCCTACAATGAGCAGTTCTTC; cdr3_aa: CASGTGAYNEQFF
clone_size: -; v_call: TRBV29-1; j_call: TRBJ2-7; d_call: TRBD2; cdr3_nt: TGCAGCGTTGAAGAGAGGGGACTAGTTAACGGCGAGCAGTACTTC; cdr3_aa: CSVEERGLVNGEQYF
clone_size: -; v_call: TRBV15; j_call: TRBJ2-1; d_call: -; cdr3_nt: TGTGCCACCAGCAGAGCCCGGCCGAACGGCCTTAGCTCCTACAATGAGCAGTTCTTC; cdr3_aa: CATSRARPNGLSSYNEQFF
clone_size: many; v_call: TRBV7-2; j_call: TRBJ2-5; d_call: -; cdr3_nt: TGTGCCAGCAGCCGACTAGGCAGGCTCGGGGAGACCCAGTACTTC; cdr3_aa: CASSRLGRLGETQYF
clone_size: few; v_call: TRBV27; j_call: TRBJ2-3; d_call: -; cdr3_nt: TGTGCCAGCAGTGTAATAGCGAACCCTAGCACAGATACGCAGTATTTT; cdr3_aa: CASSVIANPSTDTQYF
clone_size: once; v_call: TRBV7-9; j_call: TRBJ2-5; d_call: -; cdr3_nt: TGTGCCAGCAGCCTGCACTTAGGGGGGCACGAGGAGACCCAGTACTTC; cdr3_aa: CASSLHLGGHEETQYF
clone_size: -; v_call: TRBV20-1; j_call: TRBJ1-1; d_call: -; cdr3_nt: TGCAGTGCTAGTTTCGGTGAAGCTTTCTTT; cdr3_aa: CSASFGEAFF
clone_size: -; v_call: TRBV12-3/TRBV12-4; j_call: TRBJ2-1; d_call: TRBD2; cdr3_nt: TGTGCCAGCCGTCCAAGGACTAGCGGGAACGGGCAGTTCTTC; cdr3_aa: CASRPRTSGNGQFF
clone_size: -; v_call: TRBV29-1; j_call: TRBJ2-7; d_call: -; cdr3_nt: TGCAGCGTGCTACAGCGAATCGAGCAGTACTTC; cdr3_aa: CSVLQRIEQYF
clone_size: -; v_call: TRBV27; j_call: TRBJ1-1; d_call: TRBD1; cdr3_nt: TGTGCCAGCAGTCCCGGGACAGGCTTTAACACTGAAGCTTTCTTT; cdr3_aa: CASSPGTGFNTEAFF
clone_size: -; v_call: TRBV4-1; j_call: TRBJ1-3; d_call: -; cdr3_nt: TGCGCCAGCAGCCAAGATTTTCAAGGCTCTGGAAACACCATATATTTT; cdr3_aa: CASSQDFQGSGNTIYF
clone_size: many; v_call: TRBV20-1; j_call: TRBJ2-3; d_call: -; cdr3_nt: TGCAGTGCTAGCCCTAGTAACCCAGATACGCAGTATTTT; cdr3_aa: CSASPSNPDTQYF
clone_size: -; v_call: TRBV20-1; j_call: TRBJ1-5; d_call: -; cdr3_nt: TGCAGTGCTACGGTCGCCTCGACCCTACATTTT; cdr3_aa: CSATVASTLHF
clone_size: -; v_call: TRBV29-1; j_call: TRBJ2-5; d_call: -; cdr3_nt: TGCAGCGTTGAGCTGGGCCAGCAGAAGACCCAGTACTTC; cdr3_aa: CSVELGQQKTQYF
clone_size: -; v_call: TRBV5-1; j_call: TRBJ2-2; d_call: -; cdr3_nt: TGCGCCAGCAGCTTGGTCAGGGACTCCCGGACCGGGGAGCTGTTTTTT; cdr3_aa: CASSLVRDSRTGELFF
clone_size: -; v_call: TRBV12-3/TRBV12-4; j_call: TRBJ1-1; d_call: TRBD1; cdr3_nt: TGTGCCAGCAGTTCCCCGTACCGACAGGGATTGAACACTGAAGCTTTCTTT; cdr3_aa: CASSSPYRQGLNTEAFF
clone_size: -; v_call: TRBV12-3/TRBV12-4; j_call: TRBJ2-2; d_call: TRBD2; cdr3_nt: TGTGCCAGCAGTTTCGGGCTAGCGGGTGGGGAGCTGTTTTTT; cdr3_aa: CASSFGLAGGELFF
clone_size: few; v_call: TRBV20-1; j_call: TRBJ2-7; d_call: TRBD2; cdr3_nt: TGCAGTGCTAGAACGCGGACTAGCTCCTACGAGCAGTACTTC; cdr3_aa: CSARTRTSSYEQYF
clone_size: -; v_call: TRBV15; j_call: TRBJ2-5; d_call: -; cdr3_nt: TGTGCCACCTCTCAGGTCAAAGAGACCCAGTACTTC; cdr3_aa: CATSQVKETQYF
clone_size: many; v_call: TRBV7-7; j_call: TRBJ2-1; d_call: TRBD2; cdr3_nt: TGTGCCAGCAGCTTAGGAGCGGGAGACCGCTACAATGAGCAGTTCTTC; cdr3_aa: CASSLGAGDRYNEQFF
clone_size: many; v_call: TRBV20-1; j_call: TRBJ1-5; d_call: -; cdr3_nt: TGCAGTGCTATTGGACAGTTGGGGGGTAGCAATCAGCCCCAGCATTTT; cdr3_aa: CSAIGQLGGSNQPQHF
clone_size: -; v_call: TRBV6-1; j_call: TRBJ2-7; d_call: -; cdr3_nt: TGTGCCAGCAGGGACAGGGTCTCGTGGGGGGGCGAGCAGTACTTC; cdr3_aa: CASRDRVSWGGEQYF
clone_size: -; v_call: TRBV29-1; j_call: TRBJ2-2; d_call: -; cdr3_nt: TGCAGCGTTCCGGACCTCAACACCGGGGAGCTGTTTTTT; cdr3_aa: CSVPDLNTGELFF
clone_size: many; v_call: TRBV20-1; j_call: TRBJ2-1; d_call: -; cdr3_nt: TGCAGTGCTAGAGATGTGGGGGACTTCTCCTACAATGAGCAGTTCTTC; cdr3_aa: CSARDVGDFSYNEQFF
clone_size: many; v_call: TRBV5-1; j_call: TRBJ2-1; d_call: TRBD2; cdr3_nt: TGCGCCAGCAGCCCTCGCCCTAGCGGGACCTACAATGAGCAGTTCTTC; cdr3_aa: CASSPRPSGTYNEQFF
clone_size: few; v_call: TRBV5-1; j_call: TRBJ2-1; d_call: -; cdr3_nt: TGCGCCAGCAGCTTGGACAGTCACAATGAGCAGTTCTTC; cdr3_aa: CASSLDSHNEQFF